The clone carrying this T cell receptor beta chain came up once. Germline CDR1 is LNHDA and CDR2 is SQIVND (reference sequence). The CDR3 contains 13 residues. The V and J ends lost 4 bases and 6 bases respectively, with 13 bases between them. Here immunoSEQ multiplex PCR was the method, and the copy in TCRdb shows in-frame clones only, minus some. The sample has approximately 160,000 clones, 80% to 85% seen once. This record comes from a study of blood T cell repertoires in COVID-19. Study context: Some COVID-19 samples were acute and others convalescent; all came from the United States, Italy and Spain. From T cells, B-cell-depleted T cells, or PBMCs came the material, which was cDNA or gDNA.

The TCR originated in a woman aged 60 to 75 with acute or convalescent COVID-19. Sequenced sample: peripheral blood. The rearrangement uses TRBV19 and TRBJ2-7; possibly TRBD1 for D (7 bases). CDR3 sequence reads: CASSTQGGGEQYF. As DNA, the CDR3 is TGTGCCAGTAGTACTCAGGGGGGTGGCGAGCAGTACTTC.